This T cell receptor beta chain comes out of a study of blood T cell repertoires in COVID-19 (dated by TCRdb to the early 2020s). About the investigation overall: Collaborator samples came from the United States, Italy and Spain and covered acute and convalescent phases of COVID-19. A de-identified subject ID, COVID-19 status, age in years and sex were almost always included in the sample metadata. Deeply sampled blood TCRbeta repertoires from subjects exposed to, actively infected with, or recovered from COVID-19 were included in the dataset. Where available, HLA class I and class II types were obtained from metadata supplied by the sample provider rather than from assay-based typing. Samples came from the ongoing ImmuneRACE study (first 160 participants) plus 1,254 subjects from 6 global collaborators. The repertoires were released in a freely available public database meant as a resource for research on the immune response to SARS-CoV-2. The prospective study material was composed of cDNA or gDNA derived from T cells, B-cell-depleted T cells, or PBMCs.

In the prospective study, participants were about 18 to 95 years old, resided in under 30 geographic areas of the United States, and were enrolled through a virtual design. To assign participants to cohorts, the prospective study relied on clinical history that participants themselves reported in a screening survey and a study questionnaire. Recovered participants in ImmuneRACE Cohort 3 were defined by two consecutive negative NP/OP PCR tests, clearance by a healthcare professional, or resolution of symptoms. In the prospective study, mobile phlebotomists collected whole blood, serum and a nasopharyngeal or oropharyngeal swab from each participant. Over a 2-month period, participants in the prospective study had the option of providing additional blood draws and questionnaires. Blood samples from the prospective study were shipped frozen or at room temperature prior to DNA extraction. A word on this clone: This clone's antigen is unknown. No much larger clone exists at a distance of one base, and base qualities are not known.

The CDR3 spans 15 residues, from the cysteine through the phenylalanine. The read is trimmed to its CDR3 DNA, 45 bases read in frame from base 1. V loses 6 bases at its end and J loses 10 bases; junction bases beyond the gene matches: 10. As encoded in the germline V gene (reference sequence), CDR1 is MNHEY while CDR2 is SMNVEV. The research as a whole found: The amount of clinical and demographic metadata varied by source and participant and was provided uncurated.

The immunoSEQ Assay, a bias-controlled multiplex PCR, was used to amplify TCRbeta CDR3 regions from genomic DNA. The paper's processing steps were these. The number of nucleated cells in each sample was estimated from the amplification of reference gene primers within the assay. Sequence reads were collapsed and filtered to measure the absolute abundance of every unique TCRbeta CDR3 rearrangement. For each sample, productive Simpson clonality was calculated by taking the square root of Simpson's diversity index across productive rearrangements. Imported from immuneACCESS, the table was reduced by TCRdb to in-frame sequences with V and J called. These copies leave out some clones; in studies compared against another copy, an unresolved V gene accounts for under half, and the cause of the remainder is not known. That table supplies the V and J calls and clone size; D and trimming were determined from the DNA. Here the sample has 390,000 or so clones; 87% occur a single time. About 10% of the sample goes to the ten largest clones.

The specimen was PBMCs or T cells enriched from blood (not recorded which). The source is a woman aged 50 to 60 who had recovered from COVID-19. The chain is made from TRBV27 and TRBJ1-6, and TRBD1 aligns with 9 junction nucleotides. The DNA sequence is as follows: TGTGCCAGCAGCCCGGGGACAGGGATCGACTCACCCCTCCACTTT. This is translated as CASSPGTGIDSPLHF.